A single sample is the source of the 23 T cell receptor beta chains below, sequenced in a study of Ad26.COV2.S vaccination and SARS-CoV-2 variants (dated by TCRdb to about 2021). The label giving this sample's treatment or condition can be read as: some 19 received Ad26.COV2.S at low or high dose, single or two shots; 5 received placebo; per-sample allocation not given. For vaccine and placebo recipients, repertoires were sequenced using samples collected on day 63 after the first injection. The library was produced with the immunoSEQ multiplex PCR assay. Imported from immuneACCESS, the table was reduced by TCRdb to in-frame sequences with V and J called. These copies leave out some clones; in studies compared against another copy, an unresolved V gene accounts for under half, and the cause of the remainder is not known. The sample records about 480,000 clones, 70% to 90% of which are singletons. The ten largest clones represent more than 10% of the sample.

Specimen: peripheral blood, collected in a trial of Ad26.COV2.S vaccine versus placebo. These receptors originate from a person aged 18-65 years who received the Ad26.COV2.S COVID-19 vaccine or a placebo.

This sequence joins TRBV2 and TRBJ2-1; 10 bases map to TRBD2. The junction had 11 bases not matched to a gene; V was cut back by 6 bases and J by 9 bases. The CDR3 runs to 15 residues. The V gene's germline CDR1 is SNHLY and CDR2 FYNNEI. This CDR3 reads CASSPSGRAGGEQFF. CDR3 sequence (DNA): TGTGCCAGCAGCCCAAGCGGGAGGGCCGGGGGTGAGCAGTTCTTC.

V gene TRBV7-9 combines with J gene TRBJ2-1; 7 bases fit TRBD2. The CDR3 has 13 residues. Unmatched junction bases numbered 4, after V lost 3 bases and J lost 8 bases. Germline V CDR1 and CDR2: SEHNR, FQNEAQ (reference sequence). The CDR3: CASSFFGRYEQFF. The CDR3 nucleotides read TGTGCCAGCAGCTTTTTCGGGAGGTATGAGCAGTTCTTC.

This clone occurred once. The sample contains more than one DNA sequence encoding this CDR3. CDR3 nucleotides: TGTGCCTGGAGTGACCGTTACGAGCAGTACTTC. Translation: CAWSDRYEQYF. The rearrangement uses TRBV30 and TRBJ2-7, with no clear D. The germline gives CDR1 GTSNPN, CDR2 SVGIG (reference sequence). CDR3 size: 11 residues. Trimming took off 1 base at V and 4 bases at J, with 5 bases between the two ends.

The gene calls are TRBV28 and TRBJ1-1; D is unclear. This CDR3 spans 15 amino acids. Trimming removed 3 bases at V and 5 bases at J, with 16 bases between. Germline CDR1 and CDR2: MDHEN and SYDVKM. In DNA, the CDR3 is TGTGCCAGCAGTTTTGACCCACGACTTGGGACTGAAGCTTTCTTT. Encoded protein: CASSFDPRLGTEAFF. Variable domain in full (rest from reference TRBV28 and TRBJ1-1): DVKVTQSSRYLVKRTGEKVFLECVQDMDHENMFWYRQDPGLGLRLIYFSYDVKMKEKGDIPEGYSVSREKKERFSLILESASTNQTSMYLCASSFDPRLGTEAFFGQGTRLTVV.

V usage is TRBV7-2 and J usage is TRBJ2-1, with D perhaps matching TRBD2 (5 bases). Germline V gene lookup returns CDR1 SGHTA and CDR2 FQGNSA. The CDR3 is 13 residues long. V was clipped by 5 bases and J by 3 bases, with 8 bases between them. The CDR3 DNA is TGTGCCAGCAGCCAACTAGACTACAATGAGCAGTTCTTC. Residues: CASSQLDYNEQFF.

The V and J genes are TRBV10-2 and TRBJ2-5; 10 nucleotides align to TRBD1. After removal of 7 bases from V and 5 bases from J, the junction contained 10 bases not matched to a gene. Per germline, CDR1 WSHSY and CDR2 SAAADI. CDR3 length equals 15 residues. The CDR3 loop reads CASTVGTGAEETQYF. CDR3 nucleotides: TGCGCCAGCACGGTGGGGACAGGGGCGGAGGAGACCCAGTACTTC.

The sample holds a few counts of this clone. The genes are TRBV10-3 and TRBJ1-5; D is ambiguous. Germline CDR1 and CDR2: ENHRY and SYGVKD. Trimming pared 0 bases from V and 2 bases from J, leaving 5 bases between. The CDR3 spans 14 residues. The CDR3 DNA is TGTGCCATCAGTGAGTCAGGTGGCAATCAGCCCCAGCATTTT. This sequence encodes CAISESGGNQPQHF.

This chain connects TRBV19 to TRBJ2-1; D remains unclear. In germline, CDR1 is LNHDA, CDR2 SQIVND (reference sequence). This CDR3 has 13 amino acids. V lost 0 bases and J 2 bases, leaving 2 bases between the germline ends. CDR3: CASSIDAYNEQFF. The CDR3 nucleotides read TGTGCCAGTAGTATAGACGCCTACAATGAGCAGTTCTTC.

V and J are TRBV4-3 and TRBJ2-1; the D gene is possibly TRBD2 (6 bases). This CDR3 has 16 residues. Germline lookup yields CDR1 LGHNA and CDR2 YSLEER. V lost 1 base and J lost 4, with 14 bases in between. The CDR3 spells CASSQVEGGSYNEQFF. The CDR3 DNA reads as TGCGCCAGCAGCCAAGTGGAAGGAGGGTCTTACAATGAGCAGTTCTTC.

V usage is TRBV13 and J usage is TRBJ2-2; a possible D gene is TRBD1 (5 bases). The ends were cut back, 4 bases at V and 3 bases at J, with 15 bases in the middle. CDR3 length equals 16 residues. Per the germline V gene, CDR1 is PRHDT and CDR2 is FYEKMQ (reference sequence). The CDR3 DNA sequence: TGTGCCAGCAGCTCTACGAAGGGGTGGGACACCGGGGAGCTGTTTTTT. Amino acids: CASSSTKGWDTGELFF.

The genes are TRBV4-1 and TRBJ2-3; TRBD2 agrees at 7 bases. This CDR3 comprises 14 residues. The V gene end was trimmed by 1 base and the J gene end by 5 bases; junction bases not matched to a gene: 3. Germline loops: CDR1 MGHRA, CDR2 YSYEKL. Here the CDR3 DNA reads TGCGCCAGCAGCCAAGGGGGAGGGCTAGATACGCAGTATTTT. Protein: CASSQGGGLDTQYF.

This chain links TRBV27 with TRBJ2-7, with TRBD1 matching 8 bases. Unmatched junction bases numbered 7, after V lost 10 bases and J lost 2 bases. Germline V lookup: CDR1 MNHEY, CDR2 SMNVEV (reference sequence). The CDR3 totals 13 residues. The CDR3 loop reads CATSTRGPYEQYF. Written as DNA, the CDR3 is TGTGCCACCTCTACCAGGGGGCCCTACGAGCAGTACTTC.

The J gene is TRBJ2-4, the V gene TRBV5-4; 7 nucleotides align to TRBD2. This CDR3 spans 16 amino acids. V was clipped by 0 bases and J by 7 bases; unmatched bases: 10. Germline lookup yields CDR1 SGHNT and CDR2 YYREEE (reference sequence). The CDR3 reads CASSLVGGSGRNIQYF. CDR3 DNA sequence: TGTGCCAGCAGCTTGGTGGGGGGGTCGGGCCGGAACATTCAGTACTTC.

The chain couples TRBV7-2 to TRBJ1-1; TRBD1 aligns across 7 bases. Germline assignment: CDR1 SGHTA and CDR2 FQGNSA. The CDR3 covers 14 residues. J was trimmed by 0 bases and V by 5 bases; bases with no gene match: 3. CDR3: CASSRDRLNTEAFF. In DNA form, the CDR3 reads TGTGCCAGCAGCCGGGACAGATTGAACACTGAAGCTTTCTTT.

The chain recombines TRBV7-2 with TRBJ2-1, with 9 bases aligning to TRBD2. V lost 5 bases to trimming and J lost 6 bases; unmatched junction nucleotides: 11. Germline V gives CDR1 SGHTA, CDR2 FQGNSA. The CDR3 spans 16 residues. This chain's CDR3 is CASSLLSGGGVNEQFF. The CDR3 DNA sequence: TGTGCCAGCAGCCTCCTTAGCGGGGGAGGGGTCAATGAGCAGTTCTTC.

The chain recombines TRBV30 with TRBJ2-6; D remains ambiguous. The length of the CDR3 is 14 residues. Trimming stripped 4 bases from V and 4 bases from J, with 11 bases between. Germline CDR1 reads GTSNPN; CDR2 reads SVGIG (reference sequence). The CDR3: CAWNLARGANVLTF. The CDR3 DNA follows: TGTGCCTGGAACTTGGCGCGAGGGGCCAACGTCCTGACTTTC.

V usage is TRBV5-1 and J usage is TRBJ2-3; possibly TRBD2 for D (5 bases). Trimming removed 5 bases at V and 0 bases at J, with 13 bases between. Germline loops: CDR1 SGHRS, CDR2 YFSETQ. CDR3 length: 15 residues. The CDR3 reads CASSEAAYSTDTQYF. CDR3 nucleotides: TGCGCCAGCAGTGAAGCGGCGTATAGCACAGATACGCAGTATTTT.

The chain combines TRBV7-8 with TRBJ1-5; no clear D. The germline V gene has CDR1 SGHVS and CDR2 FQNEAQ. The CDR3 is made up of 14 amino acids. V was trimmed by 0 bases and J by 1 base, leaving 4 bases between them. Written as DNA, the CDR3 is TGTGCCAGCAGCTTAGCGGGAAGCAATCAGCCCCAGCATTTT. It is translated as CASSLAGSNQPQHF. Full variable domain (rest looked up from reference TRBV7-8 and TRBJ1-5): GAGVSQSPRYKVAKRGQDVALRCDPISGHVSLFWYQQALGQGPEFLTYFQNEAQLDKSGLPSDRFFAERPEGSVSTLKIQRTQQEDSAVYLCASSLAGSNQPQHFGDGTRLSIL.

This clone came up once. The chain combines TRBV5-1 with TRBJ1-2; no reliable D call. Trimming removed 1 base at V and 4 bases at J, with 17 bases between. Germline CDR1 reads SGHRS; CDR2 reads YFSETQ. CDR3 size: 16 residues. The CDR3 region has the DNA TGCGCCAGCAGCTTGCTGGTACGGGAAGGGTCCTATGGCTACACCTTC. Translation: CASSLLVREGSYGYTF.

DNA of the CDR3: TGTGCCAGCACCATCTCGCAGAACACTGAAGCTTTCTTT. Its translation: CASTISQNTEAFF. The chain is built from TRBV28 and TRBJ1-1; D gene uncertain. The V gene's germline CDR1 is MDHEN and CDR2 SYDVKM. This CDR3 spans 13 amino acids. V shed 7 bases and J shed 1 base, with 10 bases lying between them.

The chain uses TRBV9 and TRBJ2-7; perhaps TRBD2 as D (5 bases). The germline V gene has CDR1 SGDLS and CDR2 YYNGEE. V lost 3 bases, J lost 7 bases, and 23 bases lay in between. The CDR3 loop spans 16 amino acids. The CDR3, as DNA: TGTGCCAGCAGCGACATTGAAGCGGCACAGAGGAAAGAGCAGTACTTC. Translation gives CASSDIEAAQRKEQYF.

Note on this clone: This sample includes further DNA sequences coding for the same CDR3. The chain recombines TRBV19 with TRBJ2-3; D uncertain. The CDR3 extends over 13 amino acids. Germline V gives CDR1 LNHDA, CDR2 SQIVND (reference sequence). Trimming cost V 3 bases and J 3 bases, with 7 bases left between them. The chain's CDR3 is CASSIPGTDTQYF. DNA of the CDR3: TGTGCCAGTAGTATCCCCGGGACAGATACGCAGTATTTT.

CDR3: CSAWGTNEKLFF. The CDR3 DNA follows: TGCAGCGCATGGGGCACTAATGAAAAACTGTTTTTT. The chain couples TRBV29-1 to TRBJ1-4, with D tentatively TRBD1 (5 bases). The germline V gene encodes CDR1 SQVTM and CDR2 ANQGSEA. The CDR3 consists of 12 residues. V was shortened by 7 bases and J by 2 bases, with 8 bases between the two germline ends.